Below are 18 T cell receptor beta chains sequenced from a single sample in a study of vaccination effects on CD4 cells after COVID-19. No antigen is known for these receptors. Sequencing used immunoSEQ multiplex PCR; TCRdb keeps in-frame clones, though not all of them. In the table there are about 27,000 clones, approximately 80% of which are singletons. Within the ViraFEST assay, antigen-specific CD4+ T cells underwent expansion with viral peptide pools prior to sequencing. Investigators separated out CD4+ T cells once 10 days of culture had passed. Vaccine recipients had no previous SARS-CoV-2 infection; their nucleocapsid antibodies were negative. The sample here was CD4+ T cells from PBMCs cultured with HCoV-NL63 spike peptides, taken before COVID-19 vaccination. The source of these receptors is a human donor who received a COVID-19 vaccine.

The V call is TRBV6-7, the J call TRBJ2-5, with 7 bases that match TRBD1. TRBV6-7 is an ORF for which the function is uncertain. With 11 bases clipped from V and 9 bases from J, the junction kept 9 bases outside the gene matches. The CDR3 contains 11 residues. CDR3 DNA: TGTGCCCCGGAAGAGGGGGCCCCCCAGTACTTC. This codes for CAPEEGAPQYF.

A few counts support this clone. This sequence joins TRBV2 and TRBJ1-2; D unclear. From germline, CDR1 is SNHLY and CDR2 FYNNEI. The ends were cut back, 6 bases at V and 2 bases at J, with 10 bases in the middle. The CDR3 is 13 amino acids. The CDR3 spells CASSDSGNYGYTF. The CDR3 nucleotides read TGTGCCAGCAGCGACTCGGGGAACTATGGCTACACCTTC.

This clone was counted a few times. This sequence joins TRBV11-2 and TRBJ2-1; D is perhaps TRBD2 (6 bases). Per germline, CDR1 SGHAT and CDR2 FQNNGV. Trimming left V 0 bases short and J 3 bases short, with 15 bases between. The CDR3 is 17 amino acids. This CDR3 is CASSLDRSGAFYNEQFF. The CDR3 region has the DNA TGTGCCAGCAGCTTAGATCGATCGGGAGCTTTCTACAATGAGCAGTTCTTC.

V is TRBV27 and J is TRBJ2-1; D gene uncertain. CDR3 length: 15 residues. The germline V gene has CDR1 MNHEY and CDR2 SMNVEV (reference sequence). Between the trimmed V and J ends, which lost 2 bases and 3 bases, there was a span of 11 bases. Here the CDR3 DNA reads TGTGCCAGCAGTTTAGTGCAGGCTAGCTACAATGAGCAGTTCTTC. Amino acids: CASSLVQASYNEQFF.

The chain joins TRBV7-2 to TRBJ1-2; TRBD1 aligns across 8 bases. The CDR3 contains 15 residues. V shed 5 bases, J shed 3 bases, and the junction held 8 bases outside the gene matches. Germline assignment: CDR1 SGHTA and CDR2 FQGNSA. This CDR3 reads CASSLRTGPDYGYTF. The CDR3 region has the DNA TGTGCCAGCAGCCTCCGGACAGGGCCGGACTATGGCTACACCTTC.

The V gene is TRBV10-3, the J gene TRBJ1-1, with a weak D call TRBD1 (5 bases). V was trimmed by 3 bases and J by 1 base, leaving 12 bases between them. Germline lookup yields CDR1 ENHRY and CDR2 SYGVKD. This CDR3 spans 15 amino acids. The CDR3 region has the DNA TGTGCCATCAGTGACGCGGGGCAGGCGAACACTGAAGCTTTCTTT. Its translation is CAISDAGQANTEAFF.

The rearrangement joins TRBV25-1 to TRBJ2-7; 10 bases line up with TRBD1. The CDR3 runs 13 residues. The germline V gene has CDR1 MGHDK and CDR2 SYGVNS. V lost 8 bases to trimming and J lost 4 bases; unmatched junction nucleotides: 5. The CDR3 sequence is CASRGTGVYEQYF. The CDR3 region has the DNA TGTGCCAGCCGGGGGACAGGGGTTTACGAGCAGTACTTC.

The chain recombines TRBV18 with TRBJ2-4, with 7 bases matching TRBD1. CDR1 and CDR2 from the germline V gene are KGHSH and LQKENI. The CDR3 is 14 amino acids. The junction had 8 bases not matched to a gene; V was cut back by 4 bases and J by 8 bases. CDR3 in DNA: TGTGCCAGCTCACTCAAGACAGGGAAGGACATTCAGTACTTC. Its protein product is CASSLKTGKDIQYF.

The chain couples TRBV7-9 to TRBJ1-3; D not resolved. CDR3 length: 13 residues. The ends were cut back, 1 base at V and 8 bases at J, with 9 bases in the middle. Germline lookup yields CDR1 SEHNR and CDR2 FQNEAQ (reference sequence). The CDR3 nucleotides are TGTGCCAGCAGCTTAGGGTCGGCCTACACCATATATTTT. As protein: CASSLGSAYTIYF. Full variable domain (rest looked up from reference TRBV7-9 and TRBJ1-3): DTGVSQNPRHKITKRGQNVTFRCDPISEHNRLYWYRQTLGQGPEFLTYFQNEAQLEKSRLLSDRFSAERPKGSFSTLEIQRTEQGDSAMYLCASSLGSAYTIYFGEGSWLTVV.

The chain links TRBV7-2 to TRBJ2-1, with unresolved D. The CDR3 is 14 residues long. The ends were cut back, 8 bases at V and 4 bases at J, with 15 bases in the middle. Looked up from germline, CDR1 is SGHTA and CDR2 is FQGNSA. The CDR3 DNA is TGTGCCAGCTCGCCGGGCTCCCCATACAATGAGCAGTTCTTC. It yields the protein CASSPGSPYNEQFF.

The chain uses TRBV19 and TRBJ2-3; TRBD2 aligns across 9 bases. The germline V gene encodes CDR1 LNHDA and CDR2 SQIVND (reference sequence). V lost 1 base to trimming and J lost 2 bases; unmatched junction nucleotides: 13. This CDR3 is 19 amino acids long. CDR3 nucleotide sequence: TGTGCCAGTAGTATAGTCGGCGGGAGGGCCCCACTGTACACAGATACGCAGTATTTT. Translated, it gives CASSIVGGRAPLYTDTQYF.

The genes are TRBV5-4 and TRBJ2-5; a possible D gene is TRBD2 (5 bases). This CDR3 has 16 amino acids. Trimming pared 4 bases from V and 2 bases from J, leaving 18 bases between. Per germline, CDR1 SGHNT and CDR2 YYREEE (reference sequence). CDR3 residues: CASSPWGFGVQETQYF. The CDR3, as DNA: TGTGCCAGCAGCCCCTGGGGTTTCGGGGTACAAGAGACCCAGTACTTC.

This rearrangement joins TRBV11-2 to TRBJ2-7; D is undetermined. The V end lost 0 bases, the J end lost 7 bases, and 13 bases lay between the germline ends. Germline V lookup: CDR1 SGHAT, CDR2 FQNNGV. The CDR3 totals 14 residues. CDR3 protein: CASSLEGTSREQYF. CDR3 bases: TGTGCCAGCAGCTTAGAGGGCACATCGAGGGAGCAGTACTTC.

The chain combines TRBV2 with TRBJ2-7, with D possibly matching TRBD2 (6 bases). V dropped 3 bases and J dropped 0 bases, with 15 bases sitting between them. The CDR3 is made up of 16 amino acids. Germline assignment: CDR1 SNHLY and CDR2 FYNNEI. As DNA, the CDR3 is TGTGCCAGCAGTGACTCACTAGCCCCGCTCTCCTACGAGCAGTACTTC. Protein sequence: CASSDSLAPLSYEQYF.

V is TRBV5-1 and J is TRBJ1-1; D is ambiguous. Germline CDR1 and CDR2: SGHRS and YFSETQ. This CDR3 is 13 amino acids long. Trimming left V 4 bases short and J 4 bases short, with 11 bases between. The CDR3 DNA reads TGCGCCAGCAGCCGAGGACGGACCACTGAAGCTTTCTTT. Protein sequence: CASSRGRTTEAFF.

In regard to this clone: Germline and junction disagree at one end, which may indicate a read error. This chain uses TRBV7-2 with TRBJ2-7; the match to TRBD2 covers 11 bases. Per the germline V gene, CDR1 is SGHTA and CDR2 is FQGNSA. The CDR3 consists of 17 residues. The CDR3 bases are TGTGCCAGCAGCTTAGCGCTCTTAGCGGGAGGGCCCTATGAGCAGTACTTC. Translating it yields CASSLALLAGGPYEQYF.

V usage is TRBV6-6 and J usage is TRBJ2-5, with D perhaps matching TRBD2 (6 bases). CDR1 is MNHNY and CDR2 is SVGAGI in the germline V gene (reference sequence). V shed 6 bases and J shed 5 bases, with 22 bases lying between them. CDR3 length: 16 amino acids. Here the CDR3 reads CASSSYQGGERETQYF. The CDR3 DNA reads TGTGCCAGCAGCTCCTATCAAGGCGGGGAGCGGGAGACCCAGTACTTC.

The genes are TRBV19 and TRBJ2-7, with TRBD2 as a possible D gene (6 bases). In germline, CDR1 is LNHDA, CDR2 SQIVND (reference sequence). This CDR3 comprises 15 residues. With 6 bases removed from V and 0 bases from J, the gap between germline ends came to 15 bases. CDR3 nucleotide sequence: TGTGCCAGTAGCCCGGGACTGGGAAGCTCCTACGAGCAGTACTTC. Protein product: CASSPGLGSSYEQYF.